This passage covers 27 T cell receptor beta chains from one sample sequenced in a study of T cells in women clearing cervical HPV infection. Assay used: immunoSEQ multiplex PCR; TCRdb lists only in-frame clones, some missing. The repertoire table contains tens of thousands of clones. Sequencing was done on a sample of blood buffy coat. All receptors come from a woman between 18 and 69 years old with a cervical HPV16 infection that either progressed to CIN3+ or cleared (not recorded which).

About this clone itself: Sequencing ends 3 residues short of the CDR3 end; the germline J gene provides the rest. The chain uses TRBV6-2 or TRBV6-3 and TRBJ2-2; TRBD2 aligns across 9 bases. Germline CDR1 reads MNHEY; CDR2 reads SVGEGT. This CDR3 contains 16 residues. The V segment lost 4 bases and the J segment 4 bases; nucleotides outside the gene matches: 7. The covered CDR3 bases are TGTGCCAGCAGTTCCCGACTAGCGGAAATCACCGGGGAG. Translation gives CASSSRLAEITGE. In full, the CDR3 reads CASSSRLAEITGELFF.

CDR3 DNA, as far as it was read: TGCAGCGTTGGGGACAGGGATGGGCCG. It is translated as CSVGDRDGP. In full, the CDR3 reads CSVGDRDGPQYF. V and J are TRBV29-1 and TRBJ2-3, with TRBD1 identical over 9 bases. The read is 3 residues too short to cover the CDR3 end, so that end is filled in from the germline J gene. The germline gives CDR1 SQVTM, CDR2 ANQGSEA. The length of the CDR3 is 12 residues.

Remarks on this clone: The observed sequence ends 3 residues before the CDR3 terminus, with the missing tail filled in from the germline J gene. The V and J genes are TRBV19 and TRBJ2-5; 11 positions agree with TRBD2. Germline CDR1 is LNHDA and CDR2 is SQIVND (reference sequence). The CDR3 spans 14 residues. J gave up 4 bases and V 6 bases, and 4 bases lay outside the gene matches. The CDR3 sequence is CASSPGLAGETQYF. Incomplete CDR3 DNA: TGTGCCAGTAGCCCCGGACTAGCGGGAGAGACC.

Note on this clone: Coverage ceases 3 residues before the CDR3 finishes, and the germline J gene fills in the end. The chain has TRBV19 and TRBJ1-5, with 8 bases fitting TRBD1. There are 14 residues in the CDR3. V shed 10 bases and J 6 bases; nucleotides not matched to a gene: 11. The germline gives CDR1 LNHDA, CDR2 SQIVND (reference sequence). The covered CDR3 bases are TGTGCCACCAATTTCAGGGGGCTCGGTCAGCCC. It is translated as CATNFRGLGQP. The entire CDR3 protein is CATNFRGLGQPQHF.

Remarks on this clone: The read terminates 3 residues before the CDR3 end, so the remaining end is supplied by the germline J gene. The rearrangement uses TRBV19 and TRBJ2-6; 7 positions agree with TRBD1. After removal of 2 bases from V and 1 base from J, the junction contained 11 bases not matched to a gene. Germline values: CDR1 LNHDA, CDR2 SQIVND (reference sequence). The CDR3 covers 19 residues. Partial CDR3 DNA: TGTGCCAGTAGTATACTAGGGGGCGCTTCCCAATCTGGGGCCAACGTC. This gives the protein CASSILGGASQSGANV. The whole CDR3 protein reads CASSILGGASQSGANVLTF. Based on the CDR3 plus reference TRBV19 and TRBJ2-6, the full variable domain is DGGITQSPKYLFRKEGQNVTLSCEQNLNHDAMYWYRQDPGQGLRLIYYSQIVNDFQKGDIAEGYSVSREKKESFPLTVTSAQKNPTAFYLCASSILGGASQSGANVLTFGAGSRLTVL.

To note about this clone: The read ends 3 residues before the CDR3 terminus; that terminus is restored from the germline J gene. This sequence joins TRBV7-9 and TRBJ2-5, with TRBD1 matching over 7 bases. The CDR3 extends over 15 amino acids. Germline loops: CDR1 SEHNR, CDR2 FQNEAQ (reference sequence). V shed 5 bases, J shed 5 bases, and the junction held 11 bases outside the gene matches. CDR3 in amino acids: CASSDITGVGETQYF. The covered CDR3 bases are TGTGCCAGCAGCGACATTACAGGGGTAGGCGAGACC. The complete variable domain, with remaining parts taken from reference TRBV7-9 and TRBJ2-5, reads DTGVSQNPRHKITKRGQNVTFRCDPISEHNRLYWYRQTLGQGPEFLTYFQNEAQLEKSRLLSDRFSAERPKGSFSTLEIQRTEQGDSAMYLCASSDITGVGETQYFGPGTRLLVL.

As regards this clone: Sequencing ends 3 residues short of the CDR3 end; the germline J gene provides the rest. The chain recombines TRBV30 with TRBJ1-1; 7 positions match TRBD1. The CDR3 runs to 13 residues. Unmatched junction bases numbered 5, after V lost 5 bases and J lost 2 bases. The germline gives CDR1 GTSNPN, CDR2 SVGIG (reference sequence). Incomplete CDR3 DNA: TGTGCCTGGGGCGGACAGGTCAACACTGAA. Translating it yields CAWGGQVNTE. The entire CDR3 sequence reads CAWGGQVNTEAFF.

Details on this clone: The read is 3 residues too short to cover the CDR3 end, so that end is filled in from the germline J gene. The chain has TRBV7-3 and TRBJ2-2; D remains ambiguous. The germline V gene has CDR1 SGHTA and CDR2 FQGTGA. The CDR3 consists of 13 residues. The sequenced part of the CDR3 DNA is TGTGCCAGCAGAGGGTACCCTAATTCACCG. Translated, it gives CASRGYPNSP. The entire CDR3 reads CASRGYPNSPLFF.

Points on this clone: The CDR3 goes on 3 residues after the read ends, and that part is filled in from the germline J gene. This chain uses TRBV11-2 with TRBJ2-3, with 8 bases matching TRBD2. CDR3 length: 15 amino acids. J was trimmed by 2 bases and V by 8 bases; bases with no gene match: 9. The germline gives CDR1 SGHAT, CDR2 FQNNGV. CDR3 loop: CASSNTGLDTDTQYF. The CDR3 bases that were read are TGTGCCAGCTCAAACACGGGACTAGACACAGATACG.

For this clone: The read finishes 3 residues shy of the CDR3 end, and the germline J gene is used to complete it. The V gene is TRBV6-1, the J gene TRBJ2-7, with D possibly TRBD2 on 6 matching bases. This CDR3 region has 14 residues. Per the germline V gene, CDR1 is MNHNS and CDR2 is SASEGT. Trimming stripped 0 bases from V and 3 bases from J, with 9 bases between. The CDR3 loop reads CASSEAQDYYEQYF. The sequenced part of the CDR3 DNA is TGTGCCAGCAGTGAAGCGCAGGACTACTACGAG.

Turning to this clone: The read ends 3 residues before the CDR3 terminus; that terminus is restored from the germline J gene. The chain has TRBV6-1 and TRBJ2-7, with D possibly TRBD2 on 5 matching bases. This CDR3 is built from 14 residues. Trimming left V 4 bases short and J 2 bases short, with 12 bases between. CDR1 MNHNS and CDR2 SASEGT come from the germline V gene. The sequenced part of the CDR3 DNA is TGTGCCAGCAGTGTTGGACGGGGAGCCTACGAG. This gives the protein CASSVGRGAYE. The full CDR3 protein is CASSVGRGAYEQYF.

Turning to this clone: The read terminates 3 residues ahead of where the CDR3 ends, so the germline J gene completes it. This chain joins TRBV11-2 and TRBJ1-2, with D unclear. The germline V gene has CDR1 SGHAT and CDR2 FQNNGV. The CDR3 has 12 residues. V was pared by 1 base and J by 7 bases, with 7 bases between. This CDR3 is CASSLGGVGYTF. CDR3 DNA (partial): TGTGCCAGCAGCTTAGGAGGTGTTGGC.

Remarks on this clone: From the germline J gene comes the end of the CDR3, since the read stops 3 residues before it. This chain links TRBV10-2 with TRBJ1-2; maybe TRBD1 (5 bases). The CDR3 extends over 14 amino acids. The V gene lost 0 bases and the J gene lost 4 bases, with 9 bases spanning the gap. Germline V gives CDR1 WSHSY, CDR2 SAAADI. The CDR3 bases that were read are TGCGCCAGCAGTGAGTCGGGGCTGATCTATGGC. Translation gives CASSESGLIYG. From start to end, the CDR3 is CASSESGLIYGYTF.

With respect to this clone: The read ends 3 residues before the CDR3 terminus; that terminus is restored from the germline J gene. The rearrangement joins TRBV4-2 to TRBJ2-2, with 8 bases that match TRBD2. Trimming cost V 1 base and J 4 bases; bases outside gene matches: 5. There are 16 residues in the CDR3. Germline V gives CDR1 LGHNA, CDR2 YNFKEQ. The part of the CDR3 DNA that was read is TGTGCCAGCAGCCAAGGAGCGGGAGCCGCCACCGGGGAG. Translated, it gives CASSQGAGAATGE. The complete CDR3 protein is CASSQGAGAATGELFF.

Comments on this clone: Coverage ceases 3 residues before the CDR3 finishes, and the germline J gene fills in the end. The chain recombines TRBV7-2 with TRBJ2-4; 8 bases fit TRBD2. Germline CDR1 SGHTA, CDR2 FQGNSA. V lost 7 bases to trimming and J lost 1 base; unmatched junction nucleotides: 3. This CDR3 is built from 14 residues. CDR3 DNA, as far as it was read: TGTGCCAGCACCCGCGGGGGGGCCAAAAACATT. Translation: CASTRGGAKNI. The whole CDR3 protein reads CASTRGGAKNIQYF.

Notes on this clone: The read terminates 3 residues before the CDR3 end, so the remaining end is supplied by the germline J gene. V usage is TRBV4-1 and J usage is TRBJ2-2; 8 bases map to TRBD1. The CDR3 runs to 17 residues. V dropped 0 bases and J dropped 7; count of bases not matched to a gene: 10. From germline, CDR1 is MGHRA and CDR2 YSYEKL. The CDR3 sequence is CASSQDPQGAQGGELFF. The sequenced CDR3 bases are TGCGCCAGCAGCCAAGATCCCCAGGGGGCGCAGGGCGGGGAG.

As concerns this clone: The read is 3 residues too short to cover the CDR3 end, so that end is filled in from the germline J gene. The chain recombines TRBV20-1 with TRBJ2-3; the match to TRBD2 covers 10 bases. Germline values: CDR1 DFQATT, CDR2 SNEGSKA (reference sequence). The CDR3 has 15 amino acids. With 5 bases clipped from V and 1 base from J, the junction kept 6 bases outside the gene matches. CDR3 region: CSAGPSGSGTDTQYF. Incomplete CDR3 DNA: TGCAGTGCTGGCCCTAGCGGGAGCGGCACAGATACG.

Details on this clone: The CDR3 end is not reached by the read, which stops 3 residues before it; the germline J gene fills it in. The chain has TRBV20-1 and TRBJ2-1, with D tentatively TRBD2 (5 bases). The length of the CDR3 is 11 residues. V lost 8 bases to trimming and J lost 7 bases, with 12 bases between them. The germline gives CDR1 DFQATT, CDR2 SNEGSKA (reference sequence). CDR3 in amino acids: CSTESGNEQFF. Incomplete CDR3 DNA: TGCAGTACTGAGTCGGGGAATGAG.

Remarks on this clone: The read gets to within 3 residues of the CDR3 end, and the germline J gene fills in the rest. The gene calls are TRBV5-1 and TRBJ2-5; the D gene is possibly TRBD1 (5 bases). CDR3 length: 14 residues. The germline V gene has CDR1 SGHRS and CDR2 YFSETQ. Trimming took 0 bases from V and 5 from J, leaving 11 bases between them. CDR3 sequence: CASSLEGNGETQYF. The CDR3 DNA, read in part, is TGCGCCAGCAGCTTGGAGGGGAACGGGGAGACC.

A note on this clone: Read coverage stops 3 residues before the CDR3 terminus; the germline J gene supplies the remainder. J is TRBJ1-3 and V is TRBV4-2; 11 nucleotides line up with TRBD1. J was trimmed by 3 bases and V by 4 bases; bases with no gene match: 11. Germline loops: CDR1 LGHNA, CDR2 YNFKEQ. The CDR3 is made up of 18 amino acids. The sequenced CDR3 bases are TGTGCCAGCAGCCGATTTTCTGGACAGGGGGCCGGTGGAAACACC. Translation gives CASSRFSGQGAGGNT. In full, the CDR3 reads CASSRFSGQGAGGNTIYF.

In the case of this clone: From the germline J gene comes the end of the CDR3, since the read stops 3 residues before it. The rearrangement links TRBV28 to TRBJ1-3; TRBD1 aligns across 8 bases. Germline V gives CDR1 MDHEN, CDR2 SYDVKM. The CDR3 spans 16 residues. The J segment lost 4 bases and the V segment lost 3 bases, leaving 8 bases of the junction unmatched. CDR3 bases read: TGTGCCAGCAGTTTTCGTCAGGGGGCGGGGGGAAACACC. This gives the protein CASSFRQGAGGNT. The CDR3, in full, reads CASSFRQGAGGNTIYF.

A note on this clone: The read gets to within 3 residues of the CDR3 end, and the germline J gene fills in the rest. V is TRBV6-4 and J is TRBJ2-1, with D possibly matching TRBD1 (6 bases). CDR1 and CDR2 from the germline V gene are MRHNA and SNTAGT. Trimming stripped 5 bases from V and 7 bases from J, with 15 bases between. The CDR3 is 14 amino acids. The chain's CDR3 is CASSPGVETNEQFF. The sequenced CDR3 bases are TGTGCCAGCAGTCCAGGGGTGGAAACTAATGAG.

The sequenced CDR3 bases are TGTGCCAGCAGTTACTGGCTCGGCGGGAGATCGGCTGAG. Its translation: CASSYWLGGRSAE. The CDR3 as a whole reads CASSYWLGGRSAEQFF. The chain has TRBV6-2 or TRBV6-3 and TRBJ2-1, with 7 nucleotides matching TRBD2. The read finishes 3 residues shy of the CDR3 end, and the germline J gene is used to complete it. V was clipped by 1 base and J by 9 bases; unmatched bases: 12. The germline gives CDR1 MNHEY, CDR2 SVGEGT. This CDR3 has 16 amino acids.

Turning to this clone: The read comes to an end 3 residues before the CDR3 does, leaving the germline J gene to fill in the end. The chain combines TRBV2 with TRBJ2-2; 13 bases fit TRBD2. Trimming cost V 4 bases and J 6 bases; bases outside gene matches: 5. This CDR3 is 16 amino acids long. Germline V gene data show CDR1 as SNHLY and CDR2 as FYNNEI. The DNA read from the CDR3 is TGTGCCAGCAGTGCCCTAACTAGCGGGAGGGCCGGGGAG. Its protein is CASSALTSGRAGE. The entire CDR3 protein reads CASSALTSGRAGELFF.

The CDR3 sequence: CASTDIDEQFF. The sequenced CDR3 bases are TGTGCCAGTACCGACATCGATGAG. The chain carries TRBV19 and TRBJ2-1, with unresolved D. Coverage ceases 3 residues before the CDR3 finishes, and the germline J gene fills in the end. V was trimmed by 7 bases and J by 8 bases, leaving 9 bases between them. In germline, CDR1 is LNHDA, CDR2 SQIVND (reference sequence). This CDR3 is 11 amino acids long. The variable domain in full, completed from reference TRBV19 and TRBJ2-1, reads DGGITQSPKYLFRKEGQNVTLSCEQNLNHDAMYWYRQDPGQGLRLIYYSQIVNDFQKGDIAEGYSVSREKKESFPLTVTSAQKNPTAFYLCASTDIDEQFFGPGTRLTVL.

A word on this clone: The read is 3 residues too short to cover the CDR3 end, so that end is filled in from the germline J gene. The chain uses TRBV4-1 and TRBJ2-7, with 9 bases lining up with TRBD1. Germline CDR1 reads MGHRA; CDR2 reads YSYEKL. Germline trimming cut 1 base from V and 4 bases from J; bases unmatched to any gene: 8. There are 16 residues in the CDR3. The CDR3 DNA, read in part, is TGCGCCAGCAGCCAAGCAGGGAGGACAGGGGAATACGAG. This gives the protein CASSQAGRTGEYE. The whole CDR3 protein reads CASSQAGRTGEYEQYF.

Concerning this clone itself: The read stops 3 residues short of the end of the CDR3; the missing end is completed from the germline J gene. The chain uses TRBV20-1 and TRBJ1-6; D remains ambiguous. Germline values: CDR1 DFQATT, CDR2 SNEGSKA (reference sequence). Trimming stripped 6 bases from V and 6 bases from J, with 9 bases between. The CDR3 spans 12 residues. CDR3 DNA, as far as it was read: TGCAGTGCAGTGACGGGTAATTCACCC. Translated: CSAVTGNSP. Given in full, the CDR3 is CSAVTGNSPLHF.